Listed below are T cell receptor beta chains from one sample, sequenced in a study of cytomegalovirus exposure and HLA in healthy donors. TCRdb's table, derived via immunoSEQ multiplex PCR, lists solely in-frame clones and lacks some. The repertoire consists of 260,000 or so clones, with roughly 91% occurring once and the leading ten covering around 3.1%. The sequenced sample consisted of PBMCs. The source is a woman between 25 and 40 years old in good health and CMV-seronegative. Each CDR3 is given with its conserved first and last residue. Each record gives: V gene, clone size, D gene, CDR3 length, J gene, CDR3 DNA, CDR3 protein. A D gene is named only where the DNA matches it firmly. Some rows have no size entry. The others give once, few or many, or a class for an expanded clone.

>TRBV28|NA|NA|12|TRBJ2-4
TGTGCCAGCAGTTTCAGATGGGACATTCAGTACTTC
CASSFRWDIQYF
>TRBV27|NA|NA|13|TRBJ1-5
TGTGCCAGCAGCCTTAGGGGATATCAGCCCCAGCATTTT
CASSLRGYQPQHF
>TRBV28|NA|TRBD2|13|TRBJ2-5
TGTGCCAGCAGTTTAGCGGGAGGTGAGACCCAGTACTTC
CASSLAGGETQYF
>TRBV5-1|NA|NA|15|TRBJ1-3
TGCGCCAGCAGCTTGGGCAGTGGTTCTGGAAACACCATATATTTT
CASSLGSGSGNTIYF
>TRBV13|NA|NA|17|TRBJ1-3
TGTGCCAGCAGTTCAACCTCACAGGGTTGGTCTGGAAACACCATATATTTT
CASSSTSQGWSGNTIYF
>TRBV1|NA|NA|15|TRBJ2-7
TGCACCAGCAATCATCGGACCCGCAGGGTTTACGAGCAGTACTTC
CTSNHRTRRVYEQYF
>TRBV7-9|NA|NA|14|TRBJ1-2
TGTGCCAGCAGCCCCTGGACCGTTGGGGATGGCTACACCTTC
CASSPWTVGDGYTF
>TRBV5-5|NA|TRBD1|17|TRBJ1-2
TGTGCCAGCAGCGCACAAGCCGGGACAGGGGGACACTATGGCTACACCTTC
CASSAQAGTGGHYGYTF
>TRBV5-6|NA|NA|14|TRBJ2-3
TGTGCCAGCAGCCGTACGTCCCGCACAGATACGCAGTATTTT
CASSRTSRTDTQYF
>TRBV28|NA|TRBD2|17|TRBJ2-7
TGTGCCAGCAGTTCGATATTCTTAAGGCGGGAGGGTTACGAGCAGTACTTC
CASSSIFLRREGYEQYF
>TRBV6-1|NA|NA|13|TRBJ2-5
TGTGCCAGCAGTGTTTGGGGTGGCGAGACCCAGTACTTC
CASSVWGGETQYF
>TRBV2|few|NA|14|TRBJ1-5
TGTGCCAGCAGTGGGGAGGTGGACAATCAGCCCCAGCATTTT
CASSGEVDNQPQHF
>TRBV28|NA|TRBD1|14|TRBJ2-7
TGTGCCAGCTCTGACAGGGGGCATGTCTACGAGCAGTACTTC
CASSDRGHVYEQYF
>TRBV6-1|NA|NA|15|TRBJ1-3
TGTGCCAGCAGTGAAGAAACCAGCTCTGGAAACACCATATATTTT
CASSEETSSGNTIYF
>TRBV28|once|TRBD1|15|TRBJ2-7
TGTGCCAGCAGTTACTCCGGGACAGGGCCCCACGAGCAGTACTTC
CASSYSGTGPHEQYF
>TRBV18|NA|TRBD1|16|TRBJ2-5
TGTGCCAGCTCACCAAGTAGGACAGGGGGGCAAGAGACCCAGTACTTC
CASSPSRTGGQETQYF
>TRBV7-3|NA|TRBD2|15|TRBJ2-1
TGTGCCAGCAGCTTAACTAGCGGGAGGGTCGATGAGCAGTTCTTC
CASSLTSGRVDEQFF
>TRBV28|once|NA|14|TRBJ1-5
TGTGCCAGCAGGAGGGGAGGGGGCAATCAGCCCCAGCATTTT
CASRRGGGNQPQHF
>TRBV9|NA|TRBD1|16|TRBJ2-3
TGTGCCAGCAGCGGACACGCAGGACAGGGCACAGATACGCAGTATTTT
CASSGHAGQGTDTQYF
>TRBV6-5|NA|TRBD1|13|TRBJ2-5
TGTGCCAGCAGGGGGACAGGGGCAGAGACCCAGTACTTC
CASRGTGAETQYF
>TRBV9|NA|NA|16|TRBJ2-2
TGTGCCAGCAGTGGCCACGTAGCGGTGAACACCGGGGAGCTGTTTTTT
CASSGHVAVNTGELFF
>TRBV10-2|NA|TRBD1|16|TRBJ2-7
TGCGCCAGCAGTGAGGGGGGACAGAGGTTCGGATACGAGCAGTACTTC
CASSEGGQRFGYEQYF
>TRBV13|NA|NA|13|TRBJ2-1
TGTGCCAGCAGCAGTGACAATTACAATGAGCAGTTCTTC
CASSSDNYNEQFF
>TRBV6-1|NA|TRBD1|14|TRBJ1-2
TGTGCCAGCAGTCGCCGACAGGGCGGGGGTGGCTACACCTTC
CASSRRQGGGGYTF
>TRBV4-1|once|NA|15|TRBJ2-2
TGCGCCAGCAGCCAAGAGGAGGGAGCGGCCGGGGAGCTGTTTTTT
CASSQEEGAAGELFF
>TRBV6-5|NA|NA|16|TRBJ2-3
TGTGCCAGCAGTTACTCGTTGTTATCCCACCGCGATACGCAGTATTTT
CASSYSLLSHRDTQYF
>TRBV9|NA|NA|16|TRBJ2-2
TGTGCCAGCAGCGTAGAAGGGCGGGCGAACACCGGGGAGCTGTTTTTT
CASSVEGRANTGELFF
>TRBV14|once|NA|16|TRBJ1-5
TGTGCCAGCAGCCAAATTAATTTCGGCAGGGGTCAGCCCCAGCATTTT
CASSQINFGRGQPQHF
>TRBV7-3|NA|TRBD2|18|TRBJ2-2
TGTGCCAGCAGCAATCTACGAGGCGGGAGGTGGAACACCGGGGAGCTGTTTTTT
CASSNLRGGRWNTGELFF
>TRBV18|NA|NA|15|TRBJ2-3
TGTGCCAGCTCACCGCCGGGACACCTCACAGATACGCAGTATTTT
CASSPPGHLTDTQYF
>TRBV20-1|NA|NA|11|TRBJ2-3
TGCAGTGCTAGATTTCCAGATACGCAGTATTTT
CSARFPDTQYF
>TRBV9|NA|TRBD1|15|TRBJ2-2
TGTGCCAGCAGCGTATGGGGCCAGGGGGCCGGGGAGCTGTTTTTT
CASSVWGQGAGELFF
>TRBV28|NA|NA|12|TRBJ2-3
TGTGCCAGCAGTTGGGGATATGGTACGCAGTATTTT
CASSWGYGTQYF
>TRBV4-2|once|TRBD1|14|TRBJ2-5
TGTGCCAGCAGCCAAGCAGGGGGAGTAGAGACCCAGTACTTC
CASSQAGGVETQYF
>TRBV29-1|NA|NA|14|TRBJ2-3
TGCAGCGTCGACGGAATTCCTAGCACAGATACGCAGTATTTT
CSVDGIPSTDTQYF
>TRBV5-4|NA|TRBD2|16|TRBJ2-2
TGTGCCAGCAGCTTGGCAGGACTAGCGGGAACCGGGGAGCTGTTTTTT
CASSLAGLAGTGELFF
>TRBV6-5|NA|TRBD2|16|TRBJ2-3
TGTGCCAGCAGTTTGACTAGCGGGAGTATCACAGATACGCAGTATTTT
CASSLTSGSITDTQYF
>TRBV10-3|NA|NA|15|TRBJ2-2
TGTGCCATCAGTGATCCAGCGTACAACACCGGGGAGCTGTTTTTT
CAISDPAYNTGELFF
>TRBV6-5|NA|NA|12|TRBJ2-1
TGTGCCAGCAGGAGGATGGGCATGGAGCAGTTCTTC
CASRRMGMEQFF
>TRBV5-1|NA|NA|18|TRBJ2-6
TGCGCCAGCAGCGTGGCGTCAGGGGGGGGCTCTGGGGCCAACGTCCTGACTTTC
CASSVASGGGSGANVLTF
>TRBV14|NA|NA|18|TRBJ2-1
TGTGCCAGCAGCCAAGATCTCGTAACTGATGTTACCTACAATGAGCAGTTCTTC
CASSQDLVTDVTYNEQFF
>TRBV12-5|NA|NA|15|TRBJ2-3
TGTGCTAGTGGTTTGGTCCCTATTCCGGAGGATACGCAGTATTTT
CASGLVPIPEDTQYF
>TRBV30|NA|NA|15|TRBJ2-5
TGTGCCTGGAGAGTCAGACAGGGACTACAAGAGACCCAGTACTTC
CAWRVRQGLQETQYF
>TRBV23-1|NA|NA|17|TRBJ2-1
TGCGCCAGCAGTCAAAAACCTTATCCAAGGAGTCACAATGAGCAGTTCTTC
CASSQKPYPRSHNEQFF
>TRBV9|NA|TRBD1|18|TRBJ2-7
TGTGCCAGCAGCGTAGAGGACAGGGGGTCACAGCGATCCTACGAGCAGTACTTC
CASSVEDRGSQRSYEQYF
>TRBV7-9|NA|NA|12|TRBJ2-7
TGTGCCAGCAGCTTAGTGGGAAACGAGCAGTACTTC
CASSLVGNEQYF
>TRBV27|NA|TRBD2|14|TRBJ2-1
TGTGCCAGCAGCCTAGCGGGAGACGGCAATGAGCAGTTCTTC
CASSLAGDGNEQFF
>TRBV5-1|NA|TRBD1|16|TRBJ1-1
TGCGCCAGCCGTAAGGTGGCAGGGGGAAGGGACACTGAAGCTTTCTTT
CASRKVAGGRDTEAFF
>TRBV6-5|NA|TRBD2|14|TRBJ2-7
TGTGCCAGCAGTTATCGCCAGCGGGAGAACGAGCAGTACTTC
CASSYRQRENEQYF
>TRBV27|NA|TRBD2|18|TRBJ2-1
TGTGCCAGCAGTTCCGAGAACATTACTAGCGGGCGCTACAATGAGCAGTTCTTC
CASSSENITSGRYNEQFF
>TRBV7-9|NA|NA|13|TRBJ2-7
TGTGCCAGCGGGGCACCCTACCCCAACGAGCAGTACTTC
CASGAPYPNEQYF
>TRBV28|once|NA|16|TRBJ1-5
TGTGCCAGCAGTTTGGGGGGCAGATATAGCAATCAGCCCCAGCATTTT
CASSLGGRYSNQPQHF
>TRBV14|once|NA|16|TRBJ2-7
TGTGCCAGCAGCCAAGATAATTACGGGATTACGAACGAGCAGTACTTC
CASSQDNYGITNEQYF
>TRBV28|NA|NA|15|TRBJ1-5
TGTGCCAGCAGTTTGGCAGCGAGGAACAATCAGCCCCAGCATTTT
CASSLAARNNQPQHF
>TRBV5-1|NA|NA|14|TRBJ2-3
TGCGCCAGCAGCCCATATGGGAGCACAGATACGCAGTATTTT
CASSPYGSTDTQYF
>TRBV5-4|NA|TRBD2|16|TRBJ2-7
TGTGCCAGCAGCTCAGGGACTAGCGGGGCAGCCTACGAGCAGTACTTC
CASSSGTSGAAYEQYF
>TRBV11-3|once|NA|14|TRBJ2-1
TGTGCCAGCAGGCCAGGGACTTCCCACAATGAGCAGTTCTTC
CASRPGTSHNEQFF
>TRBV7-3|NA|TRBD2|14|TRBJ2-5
TGTGCCAGCAGCCCGGGACTAGCGGGAGCTACCCAGTACTTC
CASSPGLAGATQYF
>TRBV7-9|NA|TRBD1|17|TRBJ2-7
TGTGCCAGCAGCTCAGACAGGGGACTTTCCCATTCCTACGAGCAGTACTTC
CASSSDRGLSHSYEQYF